This paragraph reports one T cell receptor (beta chain). The sample originates from a study of blood T cells in healthy people across ages. This CDR3 region has 15 residues. V dropped 2 bases and J dropped 4 bases, with 14 bases sitting between them. A second PCR of about 6 to 12 cycles used a sample-barcoded 5' primer and a J-beta primer mix. TCRdb re-analysed the 5' RACE reads in MiXCR, keeping a single row per CDR3 protein. There are 1 million to 1.2 million distinct CDR3 sequences in the sample; more than 30% occur only once, and less than 15% lies in the top ten. V and J are TRBV12-3 or TRBV12-4 and TRBJ1-1, with TRBD1 as a possible D gene (5 bases). This TCR was sampled from a young man in good health. Sequenced sample: blood. CDR3 DNA sequence: TGTGCCAGCAGTTTACGGGCAGGGATGAGCACTGAAGCTTTCTTT. Amino acids: CASSLRAGMSTEAFF.